The clone carrying this T cell receptor beta chain was counted between two and nine times. The CDR3 consists of 15 residues. J lost 4 bases, V lost 4 bases, and 6 bases had no gene match. The V gene's germline CDR1 is DFQATT and CDR2 SNEGSKA (reference sequence). TCRdb recomputed calls from the RT-PCR reads with MiXCR, one row per CDR3 protein. The sample lists hundreds of thousands of distinct CDR3 sequences; 11% to 15% were seen once. The source is a female donor in good health, serving as a healthy control. Sequencing was done on a sample of memory CD4+ T cells from blood. This chain connects TRBV20-1 to TRBJ2-1; 11 bases line up with TRBD2. The CDR3 DNA reads as TGCAGTGCTAACGTAGCGGGAGGGCCGTACAATGAGCAGTTCTTC. It codes for CSANVAGGPYNEQFF.